This T cell receptor beta chain was recorded in a study of spatial heterogeneity in lung cancer. The CDR3 has 12 amino acids. Germline values: CDR1 SGHTA, CDR2 FQGNSA. Trimming cost V 4 bases and J 2 bases, with 4 bases left between them. Time point noted: sample taken at primary tumor resection. Patients with untreated early-stage non-small cell lung cancer, numbering around 71, were the donors. TCRdb passed the 5' RACE reads through MiXCR, listing each CDR3 protein once. Counted here are tens of thousands of distinct CDR3 sequences, less than 8.5% occurring once; the ten biggest clones make up 25% to 30%. This clonotype has ten or more counts.

The chain couples TRBV7-2 to TRBJ2-3; D unresolved. The sequence was collected from a female donor with early-stage non-small cell lung cancer. The source material was PBMCs, sampled at surgery. CDR3 region: CASSYATDTQYF. The CDR3 DNA is TGTGCCAGCAGCTATGCCACAGATACGCAGTATTTT.